The 21 T cell receptor beta chains reported below all come from one sample, sequenced in a study of CD8 T cells in ankylosing spondylitis. TCRdb processed the 5' RACE reads anew with MiXCR; each CDR3 protein has one entry. The sample consists of around 210,000 distinct CDR3 sequences, 7% to 10% of them appearing once. Input material: blood, either unsorted or a sorted T cell fraction (not recorded which). These receptors all stem from a female donor with ankylosing spondylitis or in good health (not recorded which).

This clonotype was detected ten times or more. The chain uses TRBV5-1 and TRBJ2-1; weak D call: TRBD2 (6 bases). The germline V gene encodes CDR1 SGHRS and CDR2 YFSETQ. Trimming pared 4 bases from V and 0 bases from J, leaving 11 bases between. CDR3 size: 15 residues. The CDR3 reads CASSPDGSSYNEQFF. The CDR3 DNA follows: TGCGCCAGCAGCCCGGACGGGAGCTCCTACAATGAGCAGTTCTTC.

This clonotype was observed at least ten times. Since the CDR3 does not end with the conserved phenylalanine or tryptophan, this likely comes from a read error. DNA for the CDR3: TGTGCCAGCAGAGGGACTAGCGGTAGCACAGATACGCAGTATTTA. Translated: CASRGTSGSTDTQYL. This sequence joins TRBV6-1 and TRBJ2-3; 11 bases line up with TRBD2. The CDR3 runs to 15 residues. Losses at the gene ends were 6 bases for V and 0 bases for J; bases not matched to a gene: 2. Germline lookup yields CDR1 MNHNS and CDR2 SASEGT.

This clonotype was recorded at least ten times. J is TRBJ2-5 and V is TRBV20-1, with TRBD2 as a possible D gene (5 bases). The CDR3 contains 14 residues. From germline, CDR1 is DFQATT and CDR2 SNEGSKA (reference sequence). The V and J ends lost 0 bases and 5 bases respectively, with 13 bases between them. Written as DNA, the CDR3 is TGCAGTGCTAGAGATCCCCCGGGGTTGGAGACCCAGTACTTC. It encodes CSARDPPGLETQYF.

This clonotype was picked up many times. The chain is built from TRBV7-8 and TRBJ2-3; 7 bases align to TRBD2. V lost 2 bases, J lost 6 bases, and 5 bases stayed unmatched. The CDR3 is made up of 14 amino acids. Germline V gene lookup returns CDR1 SGHVS and CDR2 FQNEAQ. The CDR3 coding sequence is TGTGCCAGCAGCTTAACCGGGGAGGGGGATACGCAGTATTTT. Translated, it gives CASSLTGEGDTQYF.

This clonotype was recorded a few times. The chain combines TRBV6-2 or TRBV6-3 with TRBJ2-1, with 9 nucleotides matching TRBD2. The CDR3 loop spans 14 amino acids. Germline trimming cut 8 bases from V and 10 bases from J; bases unmatched to any gene: 12. Germline CDR1 is MNHEY and CDR2 is SVGEGT. The CDR3 DNA is TGTGCCAGCGGGGAGGCGGGAGGGCCGCGCGAGCAGTTCTTC. This encodes CASGEAGGPREQFF.

A word on this clonotype: A clone one base away is much larger, so this may be a read error. The chain employs TRBV25-1 and TRBJ2-1; D unresolved. V was shortened by 4 bases and J by 10 bases, with 14 bases between the two germline ends. The CDR3 is 13 residues long. Germline V gene lookup returns CDR1 MGHDK and CDR2 SYGVNS. Here the CDR3 DNA reads TGTGCCAGCAGTGGCCCGGTTTTTGGGGAGCAGTTCTTC. Its translation: CASSGPVFGEQFF.

This clonotype was detected many times. DNA for the CDR3: TGTGCCAGCAGCCAACTAGCGGGAGGGCGCAATGAGCAGTTCTTC. Translated: CASSQLAGGRNEQFF. The rearrangement joins TRBV6-1 to TRBJ2-1; 13 bases are a match to TRBD2. The CDR3 spans 15 residues. The V and J ends lost 6 bases and 6 bases, in that order; junction bases with no gene match: 5. Germline V gene sequence: CDR1 MNHNS, CDR2 SASEGT.

This clonotype was detected many times. The rearrangement links TRBV20-1 to TRBJ2-2; 7 bases are shared with TRBD2. Germline V CDR1 and CDR2: DFQATT, SNEGSKA (reference sequence). The CDR3 totals 17 residues. Trimming removed 1 base from V and 0 bases from J; junction bases left unmatched: 8. CDR3 in DNA: TGCAGTGCTAGAGGGGGTTTACTAGCGACGAACACCGGGGAGCTGTTTTTT. It codes for CSARGGLLATNTGELFF.

Of note for this clonotype: Given a much more abundant clone one base away, this may be a read error. This chain links TRBV19 with TRBJ1-5; D is perhaps TRBD1 (5 bases). The CDR3 contains 15 residues. Germline assignment: CDR1 LNHDA and CDR2 SQIVND (reference sequence). Written as DNA, the CDR3 is TGTACCAGTACCAGTAGGGGCAGGAGCAATCAGCCCCAGCATTTT. It is translated as CTSTSRGRSNQPQHF.

This clonotype came up a few times. The chain carries TRBV5-4 and TRBJ2-1; D not resolved. The CDR3 runs 14 residues. Deletions cut 3 bases from V and 4 bases from J, with 11 bases between. The V gene's germline CDR1 is SGHNT and CDR2 YYREEE (reference sequence). For the CDR3, the DNA is TGTGCCAGCAGCTCTGTGGACCCGTACAATGAGCAGTTCTTC. Translating gives CASSSVDPYNEQFF.

This clonotype was recorded many times. J is TRBJ2-1 and V is TRBV7-8; 12 bases align to TRBD2. J was trimmed by 7 bases and V by 7 bases; bases with no gene match: 5. There are 14 residues in the CDR3. CDR1 and CDR2 (germline): SGHVS, FQNEAQ. The CDR3 coding sequence is TGTGCCAGCATCCCGACTAGCGGGAGAAATGAGCAGTTCTTC. Translated: CASIPTSGRNEQFF.

This clonotype was seen ten or more times. V gene TRBV20-1 combines with J gene TRBJ2-7; D possibly corresponds to TRBD1 (6 bases). The CDR3 is 14 residues long. Deletions cut 3 bases from V and 4 bases from J, with 16 bases between. Germline loops: CDR1 DFQATT, CDR2 SNEGSKA (reference sequence). The CDR3 sequence: CSASVIYREYEQYF. CDR3 bases: TGCAGTGCTAGTGTCATCTACAGGGAGTACGAGCAGTACTTC.

This clonotype occurred many times. CDR3 loop: CASSFGHGGPTDTQYF. The CDR3 region has the DNA TGTGCCAGCAGCTTTGGGCATGGCGGCCCCACAGATACGCAGTATTTT. The rearrangement links TRBV7-2 to TRBJ2-3, with no clear D. This CDR3 has 16 amino acids. The germline V gene encodes CDR1 SGHTA and CDR2 FQGNSA. V gave up 3 bases and J gave up 2 bases, with 15 bases separating them.

This clonotype has a count of ten or more. This chain connects TRBV25-1 to TRBJ1-1; D is ambiguous. Trimming removed 7 bases from V and 9 bases from J, with 15 bases in between. Germline CDR1 and CDR2: MGHDK and SYGVNS. This CDR3 is built from 12 residues. This CDR3 reads CASTDFTLQAFF. The CDR3 DNA sequence: TGTGCCAGCACAGACTTCACCCTCCAAGCTTTCTTT. The full variable domain, with the rest looked up from reference TRBV25-1 and TRBJ1-1, is EADIYQTPRYLVIGTGKKITLECSQTMGHDKMYWYQQDPGMELHLIHYSYGVNSTEKGDLSSESTVSRIRTEHFPLTLESARPSHTSQYLCASTDFTLQAFFGQGTRLTVV.

The table lists this clonotype with many counts. CDR3 loop: CASSKTGPVMNTEAFF. In DNA, the CDR3 is TGTGCCAGCAGCAAGACAGGGCCGGTTATGAACACTGAAGCTTTCTTT. This chain uses TRBV5-6 with TRBJ1-1; 7 nucleotides agree with TRBD1. There are 16 residues in the CDR3. Trimming took 4 bases from V and 0 from J; bases not matched to a gene: 9. The germline gives CDR1 SGHDT, CDR2 YYEEEE.

This sequence joins TRBV20-1 and TRBJ1-2, with 8 bases fitting TRBD1. CDR1 and CDR2 from the germline V gene are DFQATT and SNEGSKA (reference sequence). This CDR3 has 15 residues. V shed 5 bases and J 5 bases; nucleotides not matched to a gene: 13. Here the CDR3 reads CSARPRGQGAYGYTF. The DNA of the CDR3 is TGCAGTGCTCGGCCGAGAGGGCAGGGGGCTTATGGCTACACCTTC.

This clonotype came up many times. This sequence joins TRBV3-1 and TRBJ2-1; D gene uncertain. The germline V gene encodes CDR1 LGHDT and CDR2 YNNKEL (reference sequence). V lost 0 bases, J lost 6 bases, and 9 bases lay in between. The CDR3 loop spans 14 amino acids. The CDR3 coding sequence is TGTGCCAGCAGCCAAGACCCCCAGGCCAATGAGCAGTTCTTC. This encodes CASSQDPQANEQFF.

This clonotype was recorded at least ten times. The rearrangement uses TRBV29-1 and TRBJ1-4; a possible D gene is TRBD1 (5 bases). The CDR3 sequence is 13 residues long. V was pared by 3 bases and J by 3 bases, with 8 bases between. Germline V gene lookup returns CDR1 SQVTM and CDR2 ANQGSEA. The chain's CDR3 is CSVDPGSNEKLFF. DNA for the CDR3: TGCAGCGTTGACCCAGGGTCTAATGAAAAACTGTTTTTT.

As concerns this clonotype: At one boundary the junction diverges from the germline segment, which might be a read error. The chain employs TRBV12-3 or TRBV12-4 and TRBJ1-1; D not resolved. The CDR3 is 13 amino acids. The CDR3 bases are TGTGCCAGCAGTTTAAAACAGAACGCTGAAGCTTTCTTT. This translates into CASSLKQNAEAFF.

This clonotype was counted many times. The chain links TRBV6-2 or TRBV6-3 to TRBJ1-1; 8 bases are shared with TRBD1. This CDR3 region has 14 residues. Germline V gene data show CDR1 as MNHEY and CDR2 as SVGEGT. The V and J ends lost 6 bases and 1 base, in that order; junction bases with no gene match: 4. The CDR3 nucleotides read TGTGCCAGCAGACCAGGGGGCACGAACACTGAAGCTTTCTTT. It is translated as CASRPGGTNTEAFF.

In its sample, this clonotype was seen many times. This chain connects TRBV24-1 to TRBJ2-1, with a tentative D call TRBD1 (6 bases). Trimming cost V 3 bases and J 9 bases, with 17 bases left between them. The germline V gene encodes CDR1 KGHDR and CDR2 SFDVKD. This CDR3 is built from 15 residues. In DNA, the CDR3 is TGTGCCACCAGTGATCGTCACAGGGTGGTCCCTGAGCAGTTCTTC. This sequence encodes CATSDRHRVVPEQFF.